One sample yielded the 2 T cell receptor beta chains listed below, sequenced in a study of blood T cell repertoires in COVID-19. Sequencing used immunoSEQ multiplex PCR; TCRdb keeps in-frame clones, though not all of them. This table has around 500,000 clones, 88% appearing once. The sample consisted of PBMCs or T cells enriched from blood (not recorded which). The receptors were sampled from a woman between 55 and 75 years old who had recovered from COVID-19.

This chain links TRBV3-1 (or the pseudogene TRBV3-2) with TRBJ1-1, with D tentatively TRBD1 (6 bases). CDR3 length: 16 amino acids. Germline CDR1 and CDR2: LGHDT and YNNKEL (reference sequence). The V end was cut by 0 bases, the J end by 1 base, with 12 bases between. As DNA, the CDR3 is TGTGCCAGCAGCCAAGATCTGACAGGAAGGAACACTGAAGCTTTCTTT. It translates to CASSQDLTGRNTEAFF.

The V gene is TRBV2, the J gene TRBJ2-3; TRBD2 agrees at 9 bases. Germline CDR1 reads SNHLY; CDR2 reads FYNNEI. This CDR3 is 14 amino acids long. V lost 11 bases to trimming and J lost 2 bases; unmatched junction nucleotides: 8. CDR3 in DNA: TGTGCCGGGAAGCGGGGGGCTAACACAGATACGCAGTATTTT. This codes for CAGKRGANTDTQYF.